These 8 T cell receptor beta chains came from one sample sequenced in a study of response to subunit inactivated influenza vaccine. A single record per CDR3 protein comes from TCRdb applying MiXCR to the RT-PCR reads. The table has around 790,000 distinct CDR3 sequences, 21% seen once. The sequencing used PBMCs from blood, collected approximately 5 days after vaccination. The source of these receptors is a man aged 50 or older who received an inactivated influenza vaccine.

There are a few counts of this clonotype. This chain connects TRBV11-2 to TRBJ2-7; no clear D. The CDR3 spans 15 residues. Trimming pared 0 bases from V and 0 bases from J, leaving 9 bases between. CDR1 is SGHAT and CDR2 is FQNNGV in the germline V gene. CDR3 in DNA: TGTGCCAGCAGCTTAGATCAAAAGATCTCCTACGAGCAGTACTTC. Its translation: CASSLDQKISYEQYF.

The V and J genes are TRBV28 and TRBJ2-5, with D tentatively TRBD1 (5 bases). The CDR3 runs to 13 residues. The V gene's germline CDR1 is MDHEN and CDR2 SYDVKM. Between the trimmed V and J ends, which lost 6 bases and 4 bases, there was a span of 12 bases. The CDR3 sequence: CASSQTASETQYF. As DNA, the CDR3 is TGTGCCAGCAGCCAGACAGCCTCAGAGACCCAGTACTTC.

This chain connects TRBV10-2 to TRBJ2-4; D is unclear. The CDR3 has 18 residues. CDR1 is WSHSY and CDR2 is SAAADI in the germline V gene. The V end was cut by 4 bases, the J end by 0 bases, with 19 bases between. CDR3 region: CASSASRLVGLAKNIQYF. The CDR3 DNA reads as TGCGCCAGCAGTGCCAGTCGGTTGGTAGGGCTAGCCAAAAACATTCAGTACTTC.

CDR3 DNA: TGTGCCACCCGGGGGGGTATGAATGAGCAGTTCTTC. Its translation: CATRGGMNEQFF. The chain combines TRBV6-5 with TRBJ2-1, with TRBD2 matching 8 bases. The CDR3 has 12 residues. Germline V gives CDR1 MNHEY, CDR2 SVGAGI. V shed 10 bases and J 7 bases; nucleotides not matched to a gene: 6.

This clonotype showed up just a few times. V is TRBV18 and J is TRBJ2-5; 11 bases are a match to TRBD2. The CDR3 spans 17 residues. Germline V gene data show CDR1 as KGHSH and CDR2 as LQKENI. Trimming at V came to 0 bases and at J to 5 bases, leaving 8 bases not matched to a gene. The CDR3, as DNA: TGTGCCAGCTCACCACCTAGAGGACTAGCGGGTAGTGAGACCCAGTACTTC. It codes for CASSPPRGLAGSETQYF.

The genes are TRBV6-1 and TRBJ1-4; tentative D call: TRBD1 (5 bases). Trimming left V 7 bases short and J 4 bases short, with 13 bases between. This CDR3 has 14 amino acids. Germline assignment: CDR1 MNHNS and CDR2 SASEGT. The CDR3 here is CASKVGLYNEKLFF. CDR3 DNA sequence: TGTGCCAGCAAGGTGGGACTGTATAATGAAAAACTGTTTTTT.

This clonotype has only a few counts. V is TRBV28 and J is TRBJ2-3, with 7 bases aligning to TRBD1. Germline values: CDR1 MDHEN, CDR2 SYDVKM. Unmatched junction bases numbered 16, after V lost 4 bases and J lost 0 bases. This CDR3 comprises 19 residues. As DNA, the CDR3 is TGTGCCAGCAGTTCAGAATGGACAGGTTTCGCCCCTAGCACAGATACGCAGTATTTT. Translation: CASSSEWTGFAPSTDTQYF.

CDR3: CASSSPLGGGRGYTF. Written as DNA, the CDR3 is TGTGCCAGCAGCTCCCCTTTGGGAGGAGGCCGAGGCTACACCTTC. This sequence joins TRBV5-6 and TRBJ1-2; D call uncertain. The germline V and J ends were trimmed by 3 bases and 8 bases, with 20 bases remaining between them. Germline V lookup: CDR1 SGHDT, CDR2 YYEEEE. This CDR3 comprises 15 residues.